The present T cell receptor (beta chain) was sequenced within a study of human T cells and chemical hapten exposure. Study conclusions and caveats: Expanded TCRs showed more large CDR3 clusters than pre-sensitization or healthy control sets.

Library preparation tagged each individual cDNA molecule with a unique molecular identifier. Original handling: Per sample, the median was about 88,000 TCRs, with values from about 24,000 to 680,000. Each CDR3 protein gets one entry after TCRdb re-called the RACE reads with MiXCR. Here the V and J calls rest on TCRdb's processing, not on the authors' analysis. Of some 60,000 distinct CDR3 sequences detected, under 15% appear once; the ten largest clones hold 2.4%. As for time point: patch test 3, about 24 weeks after DPC sensitization. Treatment noted: therapeutic diphenylcyclopropenone sensitization with weekly scalp DPC. This clonotype was observed many times. Its antigen is as yet unknown. This CDR3 comprises 15 residues. Germline values: CDR1 SGHVS, CDR2 FQNEAQ. V was clipped by 0 bases and J by 3 bases, with 12 bases between them.

This material consisted of whole blood, taken in connection with sensitization to the hapten diphenylcyclopropenone (DPC). This rearrangement joins TRBV7-8 to TRBJ2-7; tentatively, D is TRBD1 (6 bases). The sequence was collected from a man in his thirties or forties with alopecia areata. Some clones in this sample may be carry-over from other donors' samples. The CDR3 coding sequence is TGTGCCAGCAGCTTAGCAGGGACACCCGACTACGAGCAGTACTTC. This encodes CASSLAGTPDYEQYF.